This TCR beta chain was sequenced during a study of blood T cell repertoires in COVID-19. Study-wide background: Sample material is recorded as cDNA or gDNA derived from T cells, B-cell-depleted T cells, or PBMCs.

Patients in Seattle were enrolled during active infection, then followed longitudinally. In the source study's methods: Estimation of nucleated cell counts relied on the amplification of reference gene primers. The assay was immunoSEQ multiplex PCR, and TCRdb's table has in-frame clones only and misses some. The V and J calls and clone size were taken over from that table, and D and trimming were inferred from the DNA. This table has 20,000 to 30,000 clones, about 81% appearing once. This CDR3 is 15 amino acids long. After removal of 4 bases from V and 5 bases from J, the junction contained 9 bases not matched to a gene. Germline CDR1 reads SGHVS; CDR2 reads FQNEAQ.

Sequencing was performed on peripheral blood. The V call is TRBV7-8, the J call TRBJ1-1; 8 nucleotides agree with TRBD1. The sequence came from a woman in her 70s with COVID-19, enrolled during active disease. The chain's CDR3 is CASSSDRGGGTEAFF. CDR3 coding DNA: TGTGCCAGCAGCTCCGACAGGGGTGGTGGGACTGAAGCTTTCTTT.